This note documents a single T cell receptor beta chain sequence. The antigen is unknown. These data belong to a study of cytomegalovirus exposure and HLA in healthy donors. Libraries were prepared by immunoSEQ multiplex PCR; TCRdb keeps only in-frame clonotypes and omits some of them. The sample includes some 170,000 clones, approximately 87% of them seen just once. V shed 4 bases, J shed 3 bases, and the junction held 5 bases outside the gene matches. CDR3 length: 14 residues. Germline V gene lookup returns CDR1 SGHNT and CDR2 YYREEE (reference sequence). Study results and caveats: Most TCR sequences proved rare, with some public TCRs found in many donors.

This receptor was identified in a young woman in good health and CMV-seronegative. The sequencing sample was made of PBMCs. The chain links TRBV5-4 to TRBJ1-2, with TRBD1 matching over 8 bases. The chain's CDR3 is CASSETGDHYGYTF. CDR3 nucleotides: TGTGCCAGCAGCGAGACAGGGGATCACTATGGCTACACCTTC.